The 21 T cell receptor beta chains in this list originate from one sample, sequenced in a study of T cell repertoires in cytomegalovirus infection. No antigen has been identified for these receptors. TCRdb passed the reads through MiXCR, listing each CDR3 protein once. This table has roughly 570,000 distinct CDR3 sequences, roughly 42% appearing once. The input for sequencing was cultured PBMCs, taken from culture after CMV antigen stimulation. The receptor set was obtained from a human donor in good health (CMV status not recorded). Some clones in this sample may be carry-over from other donors' samples.

Only a few counts were recorded for this clonotype. The genes are TRBV7-2 and TRBJ1-2, with TRBD1 matching 8 bases. After removal of 8 bases from V and 3 bases from J, the junction contained 17 bases not matched to a gene. Per the germline V gene, CDR1 is SGHTA and CDR2 is FQGNSA. CDR3 length: 17 residues. CDR3 sequence (DNA): TGTGCCAGCGCCATTAATAGGCAGGGGGCCGCTGACTATGGCTACACCTTC. This translates into CASAINRQGAADYGYTF.

This clonotype was seen repeatedly, ten times or more. The chain uses TRBV7-8 and TRBJ1-1, with D unresolved. V was shortened by 5 bases and J by 11 bases, with 12 bases between the two germline ends. There are 11 residues in the CDR3. Germline V gives CDR1 SGHVS, CDR2 FQNEAQ. In DNA, the CDR3 is TGTGCCAGCAGCCCAACCCCTGGGGCTTTCTTT. Amino acids: CASSPTPGAFF.

V gene TRBV7-4 combines with J gene TRBJ2-7, with 12 bases lining up with TRBD1. CDR1 and CDR2 from the germline V gene are SGHVT and SQSDAQ. This CDR3 region has 14 residues. With 5 bases clipped from V and 7 bases from J, the junction kept 6 bases outside the gene matches. The CDR3 reads CASSPGTGGREQYF. DNA of the CDR3: TGTGCCAGCAGCCCAGGGACAGGGGGCCGGGAGCAGTACTTC.

The V and J genes are TRBV7-2 and TRBJ2-7; TRBD1 agrees at 7 bases. Per germline, CDR1 SGHTA and CDR2 FQGNSA. The CDR3 is 15 residues long. With V trimmed by 5 bases and J by 7 bases, 14 bases remained unmatched. Here the CDR3 DNA reads TGTGCCAGCAGCATCACCGACCCCCGGACAGGAGAGCAGTACTTC. Amino acids: CASSITDPRTGEQYF.

This clonotype is a singleton in its sample. The rearrangement uses TRBV7-4 and TRBJ2-2; 14 bases agree with TRBD2. The CDR3 is made up of 17 amino acids. V lost 4 bases, J lost 4 bases, and 5 bases stayed unmatched. Germline V gene data show CDR1 as SGHVT and CDR2 as SQSDAQ. The DNA for the CDR3 is TGTGCCAGCAGCTCCGGACTAGCGGGAGGTAGCACCGGGGAGCTGTTTTTT. As protein: CASSSGLAGGSTGELFF.

This clonotype was recorded many times. The chain uses TRBV7-2 and TRBJ2-3, with 9 nucleotides matching TRBD2. CDR3 size: 15 residues. V lost 0 bases, J lost 4 bases, and 2 bases stayed unmatched. Germline assignment: CDR1 SGHTA and CDR2 FQGNSA. The CDR3 nucleotides are TGTGCCAGCAGCTTAGCCGGCGGGAGGGCAGATACGCAGTATTTT. Encoded protein: CASSLAGGRADTQYF.

This chain uses TRBV6-5 with TRBJ2-1, with D uncertain. V lost 5 bases to trimming and J lost 1 base, with 12 bases between them. The CDR3 sequence is 15 residues long. Germline V lookup: CDR1 MNHEY, CDR2 SVGAGI. The CDR3 nucleotides are TGTGCCAGCAGTCCCCACAGTTTTTCCTACAATGAGCAGTTCTTC. Translating it yields CASSPHSFSYNEQFF.

There are many counts of this clonotype. DNA for the CDR3: TGTGCCAGCAGCCGGGGGGGCTCTGATGATACGCAGTATTTT. It encodes CASSRGGSDDTQYF. V is TRBV7-2 and J is TRBJ2-3, with TRBD2 matching over 8 bases. CDR1 and CDR2 (germline): SGHTA, FQGNSA. There are 14 residues in the CDR3. V shed 5 bases and J 6 bases; nucleotides not matched to a gene: 7.

V gene TRBV7-6 combines with J gene TRBJ2-3, with 11 bases fitting TRBD2. This CDR3 region has 16 residues. Germline CDR1 reads SGHVS; CDR2 reads FNYEAQ. The ends lost 5 bases at V and 6 bases at J; junction bases unmatched: 10. CDR3 in amino acids: CASSLSGGGAGDTQYF. The CDR3, as DNA: TGTGCCAGCAGCCTTAGCGGGGGGGGCGCCGGGGATACGCAGTATTTT.

This sequence joins TRBV7-8 and TRBJ1-1, with a tentative D call TRBD1 (6 bases). V lost 5 bases, J lost 3 bases, and 16 bases lay in between. Looked up from germline, CDR1 is SGHVS and CDR2 is FQNEAQ. CDR3 length: 15 amino acids. The CDR3 loop reads CASSHGGGAYTEAFF. CDR3 DNA: TGTGCCAGCAGCCATGGAGGGGGGGCCTACACTGAAGCTTTCTTT. Variable domain in full (rest from reference TRBV7-8 and TRBJ1-1): GAGVSQSPRYKVAKRGQDVALRCDPISGHVSLFWYQQALGQGPEFLTYFQNEAQLDKSGLPSDRFFAERPEGSVSTLKIQRTQQEDSAVYLCASSHGGGAYTEAFFGQGTRLTVV.

The gene calls are TRBV7-6 and TRBJ2-2; weak D call: TRBD1 (6 bases). The V end was cut by 1 base, the J end by 3 bases, with 6 bases between. CDR3 size: 14 residues. The germline V gene encodes CDR1 SGHVS and CDR2 FNYEAQ. The CDR3: CASSLGGHTGELFF. CDR3 DNA: TGTGCCAGCAGCTTAGGGGGGCACACCGGGGAGCTGTTTTTT.

The rearrangement uses TRBV6-1 and TRBJ2-7, with D unresolved. This CDR3 region has 15 residues. Looked up from germline, CDR1 is MNHNS and CDR2 is SASEGT. The V and J ends lost 2 bases and 3 bases respectively, with 14 bases between them. As DNA, the CDR3 is TGTGCCAGCAGTGAACGGACCTACCCCTTCTACGAGCAGTACTTC. Translated: CASSERTYPFYEQYF.

The rearrangement uses TRBV18 and TRBJ2-1; possible D gene TRBD1, 5 bases. Trimming cost V 3 bases and J 3 bases, with 9 bases left between them. Germline CDR1 and CDR2: KGHSH and LQKENI. The CDR3 is 14 residues long. The CDR3 bases are TGTGCCAGCTCACCTGCAGGGAACTACAATGAGCAGTTCTTC. It is translated as CASSPAGNYNEQFF. The complete variable domain, with remaining parts taken from reference TRBV18 and TRBJ2-1, reads NAGVMQNPRHLVRRRGQEARLRCSPMKGHSHVYWYRQLPEEGLKFMVYLQKENIIDESGMPKERFSAEFPKEGPSILRIQQVVRGDSAAYFCASSPAGNYNEQFFGPGTRLTVL.

The V and J genes are TRBV19 and TRBJ1-5; 9 bases line up with TRBD1. The CDR3 has 19 amino acids. Germline V CDR1 and CDR2: LNHDA, SQIVND (reference sequence). J gave up 4 bases and V 6 bases, and 19 bases lay outside the gene matches. The CDR3 DNA reads TGTGCCAGTAGCGTACAGGGGGCGCGGCCACCCATTGGGAATCAGCCCCAGCATTTT. It codes for CASSVQGARPPIGNQPQHF.

J is TRBJ2-6 and V is TRBV7-6, with no clear D. Trimming took off 4 bases at V and 3 bases at J, with 7 bases between the two ends. The CDR3 runs 14 residues. Germline V CDR1 and CDR2: SGHVS, FNYEAQ. CDR3 sequence reads: CASSSLVGANVLTF. The CDR3 bases are TGTGCCAGCAGCTCGTTGGTTGGGGCCAACGTCCTGACTTTC. The variable domain in full, completed from reference TRBV7-6 and TRBJ2-6, reads GAGVSQSPRYKVTKRGQDVALRCDPISGHVSLYWYRQALGQGPEFLTYFNYEAQQDKSGLPNDRFSAERPEGSISTLTIQRTEQRDSAMYRCASSSLVGANVLTFGAGSRLTVL.

The chain links TRBV5-1 to TRBJ1-6; no definite D call. Germline lookup yields CDR1 SGHRS and CDR2 YFSETQ. This CDR3 is built from 13 residues. With 0 bases removed from V and 9 bases from J, the gap between germline ends came to 7 bases. The CDR3 loop is CASSLAARSPLHF. The CDR3 DNA reads TGCGCCAGCAGCTTGGCGGCTCGTTCACCCCTCCACTTT.

The chain recombines TRBV5-6 with TRBJ1-5; weak D call: TRBD1 (5 bases). Germline lookup yields CDR1 SGHDT and CDR2 YYEEEE. Trimming removed 4 bases at V and 0 bases at J, with 14 bases between. The CDR3 has 16 residues. CDR3 sequence reads: CASSPSGRGSNQPQHF. The CDR3 bases are TGTGCCAGCAGCCCCTCAGGGAGGGGTAGCAATCAGCCCCAGCATTTT.

This clonotype was recorded a few times. V gene TRBV28 combines with J gene TRBJ1-5; no clear D. Germline CDR1 is MDHEN and CDR2 is SYDVKM. Trimming removed 2 bases at V and 0 bases at J, with 11 bases between. The CDR3 spans 16 residues. In nucleotides, the CDR3 is TGTGCCAGCAGTTTACCGTCTTGGACTAGCAATCAGCCCCAGCATTTT. Translated: CASSLPSWTSNQPQHF.

This chain uses TRBV7-2 with TRBJ1-5; D call uncertain. Trimming left V 4 bases short and J 5 bases short, with 12 bases between. This CDR3 is built from 14 residues. The V gene's germline CDR1 is SGHTA and CDR2 FQGNSA. Here the CDR3 reads CASSSRAGDQPQHF. CDR3 sequence (DNA): TGTGCCAGCAGCTCCCGGGCGGGTGATCAGCCCCAGCATTTT.

The chain combines TRBV7-2 with TRBJ2-1; 8 bases align to TRBD1. Germline CDR1 reads SGHTA; CDR2 reads FQGNSA. J gave up 6 bases and V 4 bases, and 11 bases lay outside the gene matches. There are 16 residues in the CDR3. The CDR3 region has the DNA TGTGCCAGCAGCTCGGGGTTATCAGGGGGCGGCAATGAGCAGTTCTTC. Residues: CASSSGLSGGGNEQFF.

The chain combines TRBV6-2 or TRBV6-3 with TRBJ2-2; TRBD2 agrees at 7 bases. The CDR3 has 12 residues. Germline values: CDR1 MNHEY, CDR2 SVGEGT. The junction had 0 bases not matched to a gene; V was cut back by 5 bases and J by 6 bases. The CDR3 loop is CASSRGAGELFF. DNA for the CDR3: TGTGCCAGCAGTCGGGGGGCCGGGGAGCTGTTTTTT.